This T cell receptor (beta chain) was sequenced for a study of T cells expressing NK-cell markers. Study observations and caveats: Evidence did not settle whether expanded NKG2C+ T cell clones targeted HCMV.

TCRdb re-called the 5' RACE reads; one entry per CDR3 protein, DNA not given. This table lists about 300,000 distinct CDR3 sequences. CDR3 size: 15 residues. Germline lookup yields CDR1 SNHLY and CDR2 FYNNEI. About this clonotype: Its antigen is still unknown.

Sequencing used blood T cells: a sorted CD56 or NKG2C T cell subset, CD4+ or CD8+ T cells, or bulk PBMC T cells (not recorded which). This sequence originates from a woman between 18 and 75 years old in good health. This sequence joins TRBV2 and TRBJ2-1; the TCRdb D gene call, TRBD2, has no DNA to confirm it. The chain's CDR3 is CASSRGLASYNEQFF.